This TCR beta chain is from a study of blood T cell repertoires in COVID-19. On the study more broadly: The United States, Italy and Spain supplied acute and convalescent COVID-19 samples.

The CDR3 runs to 16 residues. V was pared by 10 bases and J by 1 base, with 14 bases of the junction left unmatched. CDR1 and CDR2 from the germline V gene are MDHEN and SYDVKM. In the authors' workflow: Reference gene primer amplification gave nucleated cell count estimates. Only in-frame clones appear in the TCRdb table, and some are missing; sequencing was by immunoSEQ multiplex PCR. Clonal size and the V and J genes are those of that table, whereas D and trimming came from the DNA. The sample gives roughly 72,000 clones, 70% to 80% of which show up once; around 5.8% is in the top ten. The material sequenced was peripheral blood. The source of this sequence is an elderly woman with active or convalescent COVID-19. This rearrangement joins TRBV28 to TRBJ2-3; 7 bases align to TRBD1. The CDR3 region is CANHFPTGMGTDTQYF. CDR3 nucleotide sequence: TGTGCCAACCACTTCCCGACAGGGATGGGCACAGATACGCAGTATTTT.